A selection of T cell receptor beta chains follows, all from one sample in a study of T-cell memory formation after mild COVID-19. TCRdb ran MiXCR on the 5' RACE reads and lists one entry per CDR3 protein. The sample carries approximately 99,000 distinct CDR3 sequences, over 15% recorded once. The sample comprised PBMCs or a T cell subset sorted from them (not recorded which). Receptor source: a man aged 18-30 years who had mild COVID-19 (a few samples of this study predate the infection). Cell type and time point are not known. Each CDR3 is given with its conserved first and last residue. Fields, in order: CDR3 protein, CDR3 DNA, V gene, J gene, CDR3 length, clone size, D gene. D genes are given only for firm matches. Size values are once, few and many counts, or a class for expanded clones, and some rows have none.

CASSPQGMSTDTQYF	TGTGCCAGCAGCCCACAGGGGATGAGCACAGATACGCAGTATTTT	TRBV7-3	TRBJ2-3	15	.	TRBD1
CASSPDISSNQPQHF	TGTGCCAGCAGCCCGGACATTTCAAGCAATCAGCCCCAGCATTTT	TRBV12-3/TRBV12-4	TRBJ1-5	15	.	.
CSAPGQGGDEQFF	TGCAGTGCCCCGGGACAGGGTGGCGATGAGCAGTTCTTC	TRBV20-1	TRBJ2-1	13	few	TRBD1
CASSSPGNPYEQYF	TGTGCCAGCAGCTCCCCGGGGAACCCCTACGAGCAGTACTTC	TRBV7-2	TRBJ2-7	14	few	.
CASRGLPTDTQYF	TGTGCCAGCAGGGGACTACCCACAGATACGCAGTATTTT	TRBV6-5	TRBJ2-3	13	.	TRBD2
CASSTGLAGVETQYF	TGCGCCAGCAGCACCGGACTAGCGGGAGTCGAGACCCAGTACTTC	TRBV5-1	TRBJ2-5	15	few	TRBD2
CASRADGSSTDTQYF	TGCGCCAGCCGCGCGGACGGTAGTAGCACAGATACGCAGTATTTT	TRBV5-1	TRBJ2-3	15	few	.
CASSPGTRTEAFF	TGCGCCAGCAGCCCTGGGACCCGGACTGAAGCTTTCTTT	TRBV5-1	TRBJ1-1	13	.	.
CASSLEAGRSYNEQFF	TGTGCCAGCAGCTTAGAGGCAGGGAGGTCCTACAATGAGCAGTTCTTC	TRBV7-2	TRBJ2-1	16	.	.
CASRRPGEETQYF	TGTGCCAGCCGCCGTCCCGGGGAGGAGACCCAGTACTTC	TRBV7-9	TRBJ2-5	13	few	.
CSARAGGAYEQYF	TGCAGTGCTAGAGCCGGGGGGGCCTACGAGCAGTACTTC	TRBV20-1	TRBJ2-7	13	.	TRBD2
CASSLPQGQQPQHF	TGTGCCAGTAGCCTACCTCAGGGTCAGCAGCCCCAGCATTTT	TRBV19	TRBJ1-5	14	few	.
CASRRAGVYEQYF	TGTGCCAGCAGGAGGGCAGGGGTCTACGAGCAGTACTTC	TRBV6-2/TRBV6-3	TRBJ2-7	13	.	.
CASSYSPPRGGGSTDTQYF	TGTGCCAGCAGTTACTCGCCTCCCAGGGGCGGGGGGAGCACAGATACGCAGTATTTT	TRBV6-5	TRBJ2-3	19	.	TRBD2
CASSIAPAPAGELFF	TGTGCCAGTAGTATAGCCCCCGCCCCCGCCGGGGAGCTGTTTTTT	TRBV19	TRBJ2-2	15	.	.
CASSLQGRDGYTF	TGTGCCAGCAGCTTACAGGGGAGGGATGGCTACACCTTC	TRBV7-3	TRBJ1-2	13	.	.
CASSQRTGMGYGYTF	TGTGCCAGCAGCCAGAGGACGGGGATGGGCTATGGCTACACCTTC	TRBV5-5	TRBJ1-2	15	.	.
CASSPGGQGSSYNEQFF	TGTGCCAGCAGCCCCGGGGGACAAGGGAGCTCCTACAATGAGCAGTTCTTC	TRBV5-4	TRBJ2-1	17	few	.
CATSHVGAASTDTQYF	TGTGCCACATCCCATGTCGGGGCAGCCAGCACAGATACGCAGTATTTT	TRBV18	TRBJ2-3	16	.	.
CASSLASRGDRGGYTF	TGTGCCAGCAGCTTAGCGAGTAGGGGGGACAGGGGAGGCTACACCTTC	TRBV7-8	TRBJ1-2	16	few	TRBD1
CSGRDGGQWTEAFF	TGCAGTGGCAGGGACGGCGGCCAATGGACTGAAGCTTTCTTT	TRBV20-1	TRBJ1-1	14	few	.
CASSDRTGRDEKLFF	TGTGCCAGCAGCGACCGGACAGGGCGTGATGAAAAACTGTTTTTT	TRBV9	TRBJ1-4	15	.	TRBD1
CASSFFGTLNSPLHF	TGTGCCAGCAGTTTTTTTGGAACCTTGAATTCACCCCTCCACTTT	TRBV28	TRBJ1-6	15	.	.
CASSPPVAGGGYTF	TGTGCCAGCAGCCCCCCCGTTGCGGGGGGAGGCTACACCTTC	TRBV6-6	TRBJ1-2	14	.	.
CATSDAPPTGDQETQYF	TGTGCCACCAGTGATGCCCCCCCTACAGGGGACCAAGAGACCCAGTACTTC	TRBV24-1	TRBJ2-5	17	.	TRBD1
CAISAGPPLSFF	TGTGCCATCAGTGCAGGACCCCCTCTGTCTTTCTTT	TRBV10-3	TRBJ1-1	12	few	.
CASSRQGMGANVLTF	TGTGCCAGCAGTAGACAGGGAATGGGGGCCAACGTCCTGACTTTC	TRBV6-5	TRBJ2-6	15	many	TRBD1
CASSQIRVGRETQYF	TGCGCCAGCAGCCAAATACGGGTGGGACGGGAGACCCAGTACTTC	TRBV4-1	TRBJ2-5	15	few	.
CASSSLAGGSYNEQFF	TGTGCCAGCAGCTCCCTAGCGGGGGGCTCCTACAATGAGCAGTTCTTC	TRBV7-6	TRBJ2-1	16	few	TRBD2
CASSSSQGLQETQYF	TGTGCCAGCAGCTCCTCACAGGGTCTCCAAGAGACCCAGTACTTC	TRBV7-9	TRBJ2-5	15	many	.
CASSLGGRTEAFF	TGTGCCAGCAGTTTAGGGGGGAGAACTGAAGCTTTCTTT	TRBV12-3/TRBV12-4	TRBJ1-1	13	few	.
CASSPQFFRETQYF	TGTGCCAGCTCACCACAGTTTTTCCGAGAGACCCAGTACTTC	TRBV18	TRBJ2-5	14	.	.
CASSQDPSGGPETQYF	TGCGCCAGCAGCCAAGATCCTAGCGGGGGTCCGGAGACCCAGTACTTC	TRBV4-3	TRBJ2-5	16	few	TRBD2
CASSVTGGPHTDTQYF	TGTGCCAGCAGCGTAACGGGCGGGCCCCACACAGATACGCAGTATTTT	TRBV9	TRBJ2-3	16	few	.
CASSLGGGAGETQYF	TGTGCCAGCAGCTTAGGCGGGGGGGCCGGTGAGACCCAGTACTTC	TRBV7-3	TRBJ2-5	15	.	TRBD2
CASSLGRFSVPQYF	TGTGCCAGCAGCTTAGGGCGGTTTAGCGTACCCCAGTACTTC	TRBV7-2	TRBJ2-5	14	few	.
CASTLGTGANVLTF	TGTGCCAGCACCCTAGGGACTGGGGCCAACGTCCTGACTTTC	TRBV11-2	TRBJ2-6	14	.	.
CASSSGGGTEAFF	TGTGCCAGCAGCTCGGGGGGGGGCACTGAAGCTTTCTTT	TRBV7-2	TRBJ1-1	13	few	.
CASSYEVDNEQFF	TGTGCCAGCAGTTACGAGGTGGACAATGAGCAGTTCTTC	TRBV6-5	TRBJ2-1	13	few	.
CASSLRGAGELFF	TGTGCCAGCAGTTTACGGGGGGCCGGGGAGCTGTTTTTT	TRBV27	TRBJ2-2	13	.	TRBD2
CASSFMGNEQFF	TGTGCCAGCAGTTTTATGGGCAATGAGCAGTTCTTC	TRBV28	TRBJ2-1	12	many	.
CASSQDSTASTDTQYF	TGCGCCAGCAGCCAAGATTCGACCGCTAGCACAGATACGCAGTATTTT	TRBV4-2	TRBJ2-3	16	.	.